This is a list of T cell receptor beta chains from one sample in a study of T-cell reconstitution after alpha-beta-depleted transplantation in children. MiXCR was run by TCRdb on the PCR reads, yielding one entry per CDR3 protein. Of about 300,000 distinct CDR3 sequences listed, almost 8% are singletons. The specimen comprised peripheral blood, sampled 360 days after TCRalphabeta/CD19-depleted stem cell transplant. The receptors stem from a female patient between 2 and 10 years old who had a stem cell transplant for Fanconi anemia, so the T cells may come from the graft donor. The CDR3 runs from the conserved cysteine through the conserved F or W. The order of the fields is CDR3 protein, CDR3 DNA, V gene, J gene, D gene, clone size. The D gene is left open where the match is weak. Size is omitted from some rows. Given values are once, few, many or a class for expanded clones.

CDR3: CSVGQLNTDTQYF
DNA: TGCAGCGTTGGACAGCTTAACACAGATACGCAGTATTTT
V: TRBV29-1
J: TRBJ2-3
D: .
size: many

CDR3: CAWDAGTVNEQFF
DNA: TGTGCCTGGGACGCCGGGACAGTCAATGAGCAGTTCTTC
V: TRBV30
J: TRBJ2-1
D: TRBD1
size: many

CDR3: CASSLIWGGQETQYF
DNA: TGTGCCAGCAGTTTAATCTGGGGTGGCCAAGAGACCCAGTACTTC
V: TRBV28
J: TRBJ2-5
D: .
size: few

CDR3: CASSLAGGGTVPYEQYF
DNA: TGCGCCAGCAGCTTGGCCGGAGGAGGGACAGTTCCCTACGAGCAGTACTTC
V: TRBV5-1
J: TRBJ2-7
D: .
size: many

CDR3: CASSPTFDRPTPNEQFF
DNA: TGTGCCAGCAGTCCCACTTTTGACAGGCCCACCCCTAATGAGCAGTTCTTC
V: TRBV9
J: TRBJ2-1
D: .
size: many

CDR3: CASSLFQAGWYEQYF
DNA: TGTGCCAGCAGCTTATTCCAAGCGGGGTGGTACGAGCAGTACTTC
V: TRBV13
J: TRBJ2-7
D: TRBD2
size: many

CDR3: CSGVRDGGYTF
DNA: TGCAGTGGGGTGAGGGATGGCGGCTACACCTTC
V: TRBV20-1
J: TRBJ1-2
D: .
size: few

CDR3: CASSYRATSDSYNEQFF
DNA: TGTGCCAGTAGCTATAGGGCGACTAGCGACTCCTACAATGAGCAGTTCTTC
V: TRBV19
J: TRBJ2-1
D: TRBD2
size: .

CDR3: CSVVDFGTWEQYF
DNA: TGCAGCGTTGTTGACTTTGGGACGTGGGAGCAGTACTTC
V: TRBV29-1
J: TRBJ2-7
D: .
size: many

CDR3: CASRLSNGELFF
DNA: TGTGCCAGCAGGCTTAGCAACGGGGAGCTGTTTTTT
V: TRBV12-3/TRBV12-4
J: TRBJ2-2
D: .
size: many

CDR3: CASSLWQGPQETQYF
DNA: TGTGCCAGCAGTTTATGGCAGGGCCCACAAGAGACCCAGTACTTC
V: TRBV28
J: TRBJ2-5
D: .
size: .